This T cell receptor beta chain originates from a study of CD8 T cells in Susac syndrome. Random hexamers were used to reverse transcribe an amount of roughly 0.5 to 1 ug RNA. The amplification used immunoSEQ multiplex PCR on TCR beta CDR3; it spanned 54 Vbeta and 13 Jbeta. From the immunoSEQ multiplex PCR reads, TCRdb called clonotypes with MiXCR, one entry per CDR3 protein. The sample lists 150,000 or so distinct CDR3 sequences; approximately 93% were seen once. As regards this clonotype: What it recognizes is unknown.

Findings of the study overall: The study's TCR sequencing and HLA analysis covered a relatively small number of individuals, and the study acknowledged this.

The T cells that were sequenced for TCR beta were CD8+ and CD4+ cells from blood. Germline assignment: CDR1 GTSNPN and CDR2 SVGIG (reference sequence). V shed 6 bases, J shed 2 bases, and the junction held 8 bases outside the gene matches. The CDR3 is 14 amino acids. The chain combines TRBV30 with TRBJ2-7, with TRBD1 matching over 9 bases. Sequencing was done on a sample of CD8+ T cells from PBMCs. The TCR originated in a human donor with multiple sclerosis. CDR3 protein: CACPGTGNPYEQYF. In DNA form, the CDR3 reads TGTGCCTGTCCCGGGACAGGGAATCCCTACGAGCAGTACTTC.